This entry lists 13 T cell receptor beta chains sequenced from one sample in a study of blood T cell repertoires in COVID-19. TCRdb's table, derived via immunoSEQ multiplex PCR, lists solely in-frame clones and lacks some. Of about 400,000 clones listed, roughly 91% are singletons. The sequenced sample was peripheral blood. The receptors derive from a woman under 40 with acute or convalescent COVID-19.

Only one count was recorded for this clone. The sample contains more than one DNA sequence encoding this CDR3. V usage is TRBV3-1 (or the pseudogene TRBV3-2) and J usage is TRBJ2-1, with a possible D match to TRBD1 (6 bases). The CDR3 consists of 11 residues. From germline, CDR1 is LGHDT and CDR2 YNNKEL (reference sequence). V lost 5 bases to trimming and J lost 7 bases, with 6 bases between them. CDR3 protein: CASSRGNEQFF. CDR3 nucleotides: TGTGCCAGCAGCAGGGGGAATGAGCAGTTCTTC.

V and J are TRBV18 and TRBJ2-3; 9 nucleotides line up with TRBD1. From germline, CDR1 is KGHSH and CDR2 LQKENI. The CDR3 covers 17 residues. With V trimmed by 6 bases and J by 1 base, 11 bases remained unmatched. For the CDR3, the DNA is TGTGCCAGCTCCCCCATGAGTACAGGGGGCGGCACAGATACGCAGTATTTT. It encodes CASSPMSTGGGTDTQYF.

V usage is TRBV6-6 and J usage is TRBJ2-7; D possibly corresponds to TRBD1 (5 bases). Trimming removed 5 bases at V and 7 bases at J, with 21 bases between. This CDR3 is built from 15 residues. CDR1 and CDR2 from the germline V gene are MNHNY and SVGAGI (reference sequence). The CDR3 sequence is CASSPFPQGGGEQYF. The CDR3, as DNA: TGTGCCAGCAGTCCATTCCCGCAGGGCGGCGGAGAGCAGTACTTC.

This chain joins TRBV5-4 and TRBJ2-2; 11 nucleotides align to TRBD1. Unmatched junction bases numbered 2, after V lost 2 bases and J lost 5 bases. Germline V lookup: CDR1 SGHNT, CDR2 YYREEE (reference sequence). The CDR3 runs to 15 residues. CDR3 protein: CASSLRDRGTGELFF. The CDR3 coding sequence is TGTGCCAGCAGCTTACGGGACAGGGGGACCGGGGAGCTGTTTTTT.

The genes are TRBV29-1 and TRBJ2-2; 9 bases fit TRBD2. Trimming at V came to 5 bases and at J to 6 bases, leaving 4 bases not matched to a gene. The CDR3 runs 13 residues. Germline loops: CDR1 SQVTM, CDR2 ANQGSEA. The CDR3 loop is CSVLTSGPGELFF. Written as DNA, the CDR3 is TGCAGCGTTTTGACTAGCGGACCCGGGGAGCTGTTTTTT.

CDR3 region: CASSLAGINEQFF. CDR3 bases: TGTGCCAGCAGTTTGGCAGGGATCAATGAGCAGTTCTTC. The rearrangement uses TRBV28 and TRBJ2-1, with a tentative D call TRBD1 (5 bases). CDR1 is MDHEN and CDR2 is SYDVKM in the germline V gene. V was shortened by 3 bases and J by 6 bases, with 9 bases between the two germline ends. This CDR3 has 13 amino acids.

The CDR3 DNA reads as TGTGCCAGCAGCCAAGAACGTGGCAGGGGGCTTGAGCAGTTCTTC. This encodes CASSQERGRGLEQFF. The J gene is TRBJ2-1, the V gene TRBV14, with 8 bases matching TRBD1. Losses at the gene ends were 0 bases for V and 9 bases for J; bases not matched to a gene: 7. Looked up from germline, CDR1 is SGHDN and CDR2 is FVKESK. The CDR3 is 15 amino acids.

V gene TRBV30 combines with J gene TRBJ1-3; D is unresolved. The germline CDR1 and CDR2 sequences are GTSNPN and SVGIG (reference sequence). Trimming cost V 2 bases and J 5 bases, with 7 bases left between them. The CDR3 sequence is 12 residues long. The CDR3 sequence is CAWSTNRNTIYF. Here the CDR3 DNA reads TGTGCCTGGAGTACAAATCGAAACACCATATATTTT.

The V and J genes are TRBV6-1 and TRBJ1-4; possibly TRBD1 for D (5 bases). This CDR3 is 16 amino acids long. Trimming stripped 1 base from V and 7 bases from J, with 16 bases between. Germline V gene lookup returns CDR1 MNHNS and CDR2 SASEGT. CDR3 sequence reads: CASSEEGTPTSEKLFF. The DNA for the CDR3 is TGTGCCAGCAGTGAAGAAGGGACTCCCACGAGTGAAAAACTGTTTTTT.

The gene calls are TRBV6-5 and TRBJ2-7; 7 nucleotides line up with TRBD1. This CDR3 is 11 amino acids long. Germline V gives CDR1 MNHEY, CDR2 SVGAGI. With 6 bases clipped from V and 7 bases from J, the junction kept 3 bases outside the gene matches. This CDR3 is CASRTGSEQYF. In nucleotides, the CDR3 is TGTGCCAGCAGGACAGGGAGTGAGCAGTACTTC.

V is TRBV6-5 and J is TRBJ1-1, with no clear D. This CDR3 has 16 amino acids. Germline values: CDR1 MNHEY, CDR2 SVGAGI. The germline V and J ends were trimmed by 3 bases and 1 base, with 15 bases remaining between them. The CDR3 sequence is CASSYSFDNSNTEAFF. CDR3 nucleotide sequence: TGTGCCAGCAGTTATTCGTTCGACAACTCGAACACTGAAGCTTTCTTT.

The CDR3 is CASSLDHLRDYSTDTQYF. CDR3 in DNA: TGTGCCAGCAGCTTAGATCATCTTCGGGATTATAGCACAGATACGCAGTATTTT. The chain is built from TRBV11-3 and TRBJ2-3; D possibly corresponds to TRBD2 (5 bases). CDR1 is SGHNT and CDR2 is YENEEA in the germline V gene. Trimming cost V 0 bases and J 0 bases, with 16 bases left between them. The CDR3 consists of 18 residues.

The chain joins TRBV20-1 to TRBJ1-5; D uncertain. CDR1 is DFQATT, CDR2 SNEGSKA, per germline (reference sequence). The germline V and J ends were trimmed by 4 bases and 4 bases, with 2 bases remaining between them. CDR3 length equals 10 residues. This CDR3 is CSATNQPQHF. The CDR3 bases are TGCAGTGCTACTAATCAGCCCCAGCATTTT.